What follows describes a single T cell receptor beta chain. Its antigen is unknown. No much larger clonotype is one base removed from it; base qualities were not supplied. The time point label on this specimen signifies: cells obtained before transplantation from donor or recipient. CD3+CD4+ and CD3+CD8+ populations were FACS-sorted from unstimulated pre-transplant donor and recipient cells taken from spleen or lymph nodes. This entry is derived from a study of graft-versus-host responses after intestinal transplantation (dated by TCRdb to the early 2020s). As for the study more broadly: Multivisceral, liver-intestinal, or isolated intestinal transplants were received by the recipients. All recipients received anti-thymocyte globulin induction followed by maintenance tacrolimus and steroids for roughly three years. Bulk TCR-beta CDR3 sequencing was used to track graft-versus-host and host-versus-graft alloreactive T cell clones in the graft, circulation and bone marrow after intestinal transplantation. Alloreactive clones were identified by sequencing pre-transplant mixed lymphocyte reaction products and comparing these products with unstimulated pre-transplant donor and recipient T cells. The cohort enrolled 20 to 30 intestinal transplant recipients, one of whom was a retransplant, and 3 patients without pretransplant specimens were excluded. Donor T cell macrochimerism was defined as a peak of at least 4% donor T cells among recipient peripheral blood mononuclear cells. Instead of going to the commercial service, samples from a few later patients were sequenced in-house on an Illumina MiSeq and processed with MiXCR.

Study-level results and caveats: GvH clones turned up in recipient bone marrow, with some appearing earlier in ileal mucosa or blood, a pattern consistent with an intestinal mucosal origin. Peak levels of circulating GvH clones were associated with declines in HvG clones early after transplant. Conclusions were limited by the relatively low number and heterogeneity of intestinal transplant patients. In patients with donor T cell macrochimerism, the allografts had high GvH to HvG T cell clonal ratios.

The V end loses 7 bases and the J end loses 0 bases, and a stretch of 12 bases separates them. CDR1 and CDR2, per the germline V gene, are SGHVS and FNYEAQ. Its CDR3 holds 14 amino acids, cysteine through phenylalanine. The CDR3 DNA has 42 bases and is translated from base 1. The method was the immunoSEQ multiplex PCR assay. For most patients, genomic DNA was isolated using the Qiagen DNeasy Blood and Tissue Kit and was shipped frozen to Adaptive Biotechnologies for TCR sequencing. Adaptive Biotechnologies carried out high-throughput TCR-beta CDR3 sequencing of genomic DNA for most patients. In the authors' own workflow: TCR sequencing data were retrieved from Adaptive's ImmunoSEQ software for about 17 patients, whereas three other patients were processed with MiXCR and VDJtools. To correct CD4 versus CD8 sorting errors, any sequence found in both subsets at a frequency ratio below 5:1 was removed. CDR3 nucleotide sequences shared by donor and recipient were removed because the origin of these sequences could not be assigned. To count as alloreactive, a clone needed at least 2-fold expansion over unstimulated cells and a minimum CFSE-low frequency of 0.002% (template counts) or 0.001% (read counts). Clones detected in sequenced pre-transplant spleen, lymph node, or MLR CFSE-low populations of the donor or recipient were defined as mappable. The cumulative frequency of alloreactive clones was calculated as a percentage of all sequences, weighted by copy number. The source is immuneACCESS, and TCRdb retained only in-frame sequences with V and J called. Part of the clones is not carried over; for the studies checked, unresolved V genes explain less than half of this, and the remainder is unexplained. For V, J and clone size, that table is used; D and trimming come from the DNA. For this sample there are more than 65,000 clones; less than 95% appear just once. Of the sample, 7.6% is held by the ten largest clones.

The V and J segments used are TRBV7-6 and TRBJ1-2, with TRBD1 tentatively as D gene (5 bases match). The material was unstimulated CD8+ T cells sorted from spleen or lymph node cells, obtained before transplant. The sequence came from a human donor who was the organ donor for an intestinal transplant. The CDR3 is CASTETAANYGYTF. The DNA sequence follows: TGTGCCAGCACCGAGACAGCTGCTAACTATGGCTACACCTTC. With the portions outside the CDR3 filled from the reference TRBV7-6 and TRBJ1-2 genes, the complete variable region becomes GAGVSQSPRYKVTKRGQDVALRCDPISGHVSLYWYRQALGQGPEFLTYFNYEAQQDKSGLPNDRFSAERPEGSISTLTIQRTEQRDSAMYRCASTETAANYGYTFGSGTRLTVV.